The source of this T cell receptor (beta chain) is a study of OX40 agonist ivuxolimab in advanced cancers. With respect to the entire study: Ivuxolimab, which targeted the costimulatory receptor OX40 (CD134), was an agonistic, fully human IgG2 monoclonal antibody. Intravenous ivuxolimab was administered to patients every 2 weeks at six dose levels: 0.01, 0.1, 0.3, 1.5, 3 and 10 mg/kg. Among the approximately 54 dose-escalation patients, around 19 had hepatocellular carcinoma, roughly 15 melanoma, 9 renal cell carcinoma and 9 head and neck cancer. In the dose-escalation cohort, 75% to 85% of patients were male, and the mean age was 60 years with a range of 23 to 79. Patients were allowed to have had prior anti-PD-1, anti-PD-L1 or anti-CTLA-4 therapy, and around 37% of the dose-escalation patients had previously received checkpoint inhibitors. Partial responses occurred in three dose-escalation patients, of whom one had hepatocellular carcinoma and two had cutaneous melanoma. The point of sequencing TCRbeta in the periphery was to test whether ivuxolimab changed TCR sequence diversity and drove clonal T-cell expansion. The paper covers the monotherapy dose-escalation part of the phase I ivuxolimab trial, which included N of about 51 patients.

To sequence the TCRbeta CDR3 region, genomic DNA was isolated from the sorted cells. TCRbeta CDR3 regions were sequenced using the immunoSEQ Assay. In TCRdb, the immuneACCESS table is reduced to in-frame sequences with V and J assigned. These tables do not hold every clone; where another copy was compared, an unresolved V gene accounts for under half, and the others remain unexplained. The sample yields approximately 31,000 clones; roughly 88% were counted once. Around 54% of the sample is taken by the ten largest. General findings and caveats noted by the study authors: Partial responders in the 0.1-3.0 mg/kg groups had among the lowest normalized peripheral clonal expansion, especially among CD8+ T cells. At doses of 0.1 to 3.0 mg/kg, clonal expansion of both CD4+ and CD8+ T cells in blood was seen between baseline and week 6. Low levels of normalized T-cell clonal expansion were also seen in some patients who did not respond. After ivuxolimab, more expanded clones were found on average in CD8+ T cells than in CD4+ T cells. Which antigens the clonally expanded peripheral T cells were specific for was not determined.

The CDR3 has 15 amino acids, counting the end cysteine and phenylalanine. Of the read, only the CDR3 DNA is kept; its 45 bases are in frame from base 1. The trim is 10 bases for V and 0 bases for J, with a gap of 19 bases between the germline ends. Reading the germline V gene (reference sequence) gives CDR1 LNHDA and CDR2 SQIVND. About this clone: Its antigen target is currently unknown. The sample holds no much larger clone one base away, and base qualities are not on file.

The trial excluded patients who had a history of autoimmune disease or who were on systemic immunosuppression. Peripheral blood for TCR sequencing was collected from all dose cohorts at baseline, on cycle 4 day 1, and on cycle 7 day 1. Samples were obtained from an open-label, multicenter, first-in-human phase I dose-escalation trial of ivuxolimab. Adults with locally advanced or metastatic melanoma, renal cell, hepatocellular, or head and neck squamous cell carcinoma were enrolled in the trial. Before TCR sequencing, CD4+ and CD8+ T cells were separately sorted from peripheral blood. This sequence uses TRBV19 and TRBJ2-7; the D segment is perhaps TRBD1 or TRBD2, each sharing 5 matched bases. The source is an adult with an advanced solid tumor such as melanoma, head and neck, liver or kidney cancer. Sequences were derived from CD4+ or CD8+ T cells sorted from blood, sampled in a trial of the OX40 agonist ivuxolimab. The CDR3 protein: CATQERGAGSYEQYF. Read as DNA, the sequence is TGTGCCACCCAAGAGAGGGGCGCGGGCTCCTACGAGCAGTACTTC.